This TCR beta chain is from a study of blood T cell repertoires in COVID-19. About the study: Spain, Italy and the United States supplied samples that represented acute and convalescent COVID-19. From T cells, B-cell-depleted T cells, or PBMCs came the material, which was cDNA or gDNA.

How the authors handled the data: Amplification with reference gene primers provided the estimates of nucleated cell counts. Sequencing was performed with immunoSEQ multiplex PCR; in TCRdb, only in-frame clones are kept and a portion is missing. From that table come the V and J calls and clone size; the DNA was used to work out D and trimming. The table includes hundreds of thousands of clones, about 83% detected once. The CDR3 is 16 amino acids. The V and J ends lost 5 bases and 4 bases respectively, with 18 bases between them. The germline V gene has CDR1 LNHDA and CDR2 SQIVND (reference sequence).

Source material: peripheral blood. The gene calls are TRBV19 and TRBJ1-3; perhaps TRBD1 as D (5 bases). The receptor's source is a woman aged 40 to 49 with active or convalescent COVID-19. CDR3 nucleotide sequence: TGTGCCAGTAGTCGAATCAGGGCCCTTCAAGGAAACACCATATATTTT. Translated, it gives CASSRIRALQGNTIYF.